This TCR beta chain stems from a study of low-dose radiotherapy and immunotherapy resistance in tumors. For the study at large: A dose of 1 Gy per fraction every two weeks went to Cohort 2, totaling 13 Gy over 26 weeks.

V lost 4 bases and J lost 4; bases outside the gene matches: 21. This CDR3 spans 20 amino acids. The V gene's germline CDR1 is MNHNY and CDR2 SVGAGI (reference sequence). Sample share makes this clonotype medium-sized (0.01 to 0.1%). Noted time point: after trial treatment. Treatment reported: LDRT plus nivolumab, ipilimumab, low-dose cyclophosphamide and aspirin (RACIN trial). Every donor's regimen consisted of nivolumab, ipilimumab, aspirin, low-dose cyclophosphamide and low-dose radiotherapy. Eligibility was restricted to patients presenting with advanced solid tumors that lacked tumor-infiltrating lymphocytes. cDNA synthesis used a TRAV/TRBV-specific primer set for both chains. With a constant-region primer and a V-primer adapter, TCRs were subjected to roughly 18 PCR cycles of amplification. After the mRNA was isolated, it was amplified using in vitro transcription. TCRdb fed the reads into MiXCR, producing one record per CDR3 protein. The table includes more than 50,000 distinct CDR3 sequences, 20% to 25% detected once.

Sequences were derived from PBMCs, sampled after low-dose radiotherapy plus immunotherapy. The sequence came from a male donor with prostate cancer. The chain combines TRBV6-6 with TRBJ2-2, with 7 bases matching TRBD2. CDR3: CASSWSALNSGNFGTGELFF. The CDR3 DNA reads as TGTGCCAGCAGTTGGTCCGCACTTAACAGCGGGAACTTCGGCACCGGGGAGCTGTTTTTT.